At least ten counts were recorded for the clone carrying this T cell receptor beta chain. These data belong to a study of T cells after posttransplantation cyclophosphamide. The CDR3 totals 17 residues. V gave up 0 bases and J gave up 6 bases; unmatched junction bases: 8. From germline, CDR1 is LGHNA and CDR2 YSLEER. The assay was immunoSEQ multiplex PCR, and TCRdb's table has in-frame clones only and misses some. Observed are 30,000 or so clones, no singletons, with the top ten taking about 4.4%. The receptor comes from a woman aged 25 to 39 in good health and a related stem cell transplant donor. Sequenced input: PBMCs. V is TRBV4-3 and J is TRBJ2-1; TRBD2 matches 10 bases. For the CDR3, the DNA is TGCGCCAGCAGCCAAGATCGGAGGCTAGCGGGGGTCAATGAGCAGTTCTTC. This gives the protein CASSQDRRLAGVNEQFF.